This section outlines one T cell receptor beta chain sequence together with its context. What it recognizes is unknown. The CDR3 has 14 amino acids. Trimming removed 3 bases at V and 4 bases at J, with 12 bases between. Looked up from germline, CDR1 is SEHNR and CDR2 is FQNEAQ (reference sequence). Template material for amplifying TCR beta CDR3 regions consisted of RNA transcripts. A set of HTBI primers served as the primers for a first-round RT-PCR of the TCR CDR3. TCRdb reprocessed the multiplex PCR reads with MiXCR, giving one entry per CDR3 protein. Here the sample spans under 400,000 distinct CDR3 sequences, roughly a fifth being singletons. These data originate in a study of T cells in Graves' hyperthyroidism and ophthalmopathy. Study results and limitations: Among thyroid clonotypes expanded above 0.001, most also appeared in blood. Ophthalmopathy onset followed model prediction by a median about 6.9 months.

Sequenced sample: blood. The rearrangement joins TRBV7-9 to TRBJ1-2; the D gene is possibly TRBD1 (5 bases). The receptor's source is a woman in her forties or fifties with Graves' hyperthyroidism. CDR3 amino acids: CASSFGAPVYGYTF. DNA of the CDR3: TGTGCCAGCAGCTTCGGGGCGCCTGTCTATGGCTACACCTTC.